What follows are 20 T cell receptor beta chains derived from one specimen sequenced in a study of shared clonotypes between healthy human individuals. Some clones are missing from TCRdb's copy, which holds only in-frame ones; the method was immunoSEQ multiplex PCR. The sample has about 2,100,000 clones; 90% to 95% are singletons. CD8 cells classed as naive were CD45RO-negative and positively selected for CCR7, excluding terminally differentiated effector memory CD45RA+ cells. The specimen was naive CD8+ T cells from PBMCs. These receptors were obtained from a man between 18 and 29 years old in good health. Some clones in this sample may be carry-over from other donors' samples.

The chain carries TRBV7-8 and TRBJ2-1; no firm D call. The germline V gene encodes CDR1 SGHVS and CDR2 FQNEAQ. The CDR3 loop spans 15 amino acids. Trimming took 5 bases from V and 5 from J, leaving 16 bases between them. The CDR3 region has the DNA TGTGCCAGCAGCCCGCCGCGAAGCGTCCACAATGAGCAGTTCTTC. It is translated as CASSPPRSVHNEQFF.

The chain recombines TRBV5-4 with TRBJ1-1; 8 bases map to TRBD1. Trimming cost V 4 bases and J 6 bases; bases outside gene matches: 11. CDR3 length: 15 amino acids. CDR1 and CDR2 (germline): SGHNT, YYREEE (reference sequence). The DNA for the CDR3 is TGTGCCAGCAGCACCGTTACAGGGGGACTGTCTGAAGCTTTCTTT. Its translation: CASSTVTGGLSEAFF.

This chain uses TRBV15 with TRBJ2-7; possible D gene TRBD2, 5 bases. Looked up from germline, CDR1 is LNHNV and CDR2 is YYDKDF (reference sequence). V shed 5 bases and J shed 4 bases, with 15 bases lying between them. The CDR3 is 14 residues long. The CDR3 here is CATSSRGLSYEQYF. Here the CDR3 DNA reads TGTGCCACCAGCTCACGGGGTTTGTCTTACGAGCAGTACTTC.

CDR3 sequence reads: CASSYITNYTIYF. The CDR3 region has the DNA TGTGCCAGCAGTTACATCACGAACTACACCATATATTTT. The rearrangement links TRBV6-6 to TRBJ1-3; D gene unclear. V was pared by 2 bases and J by 8 bases, with 10 bases between. CDR1 is MNHNY and CDR2 is SVGAGI in the germline V gene (reference sequence). The CDR3 has 13 residues.

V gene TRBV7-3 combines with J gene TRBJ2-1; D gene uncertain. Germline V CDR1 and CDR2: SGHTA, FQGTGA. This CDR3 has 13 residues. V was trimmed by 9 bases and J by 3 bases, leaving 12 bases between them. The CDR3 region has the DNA TGTGCCAGTGGGTCGGTAGGCTACAATGAGCAGTTCTTC. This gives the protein CASGSVGYNEQFF.

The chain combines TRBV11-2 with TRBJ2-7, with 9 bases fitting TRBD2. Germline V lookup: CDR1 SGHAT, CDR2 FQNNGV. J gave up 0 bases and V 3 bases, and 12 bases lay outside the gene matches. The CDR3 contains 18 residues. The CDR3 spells CASSLTPQGSGSSYEQYF. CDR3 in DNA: TGTGCCAGCAGCTTGACCCCCCAGGGTAGCGGGAGCTCCTACGAGCAGTACTTC.

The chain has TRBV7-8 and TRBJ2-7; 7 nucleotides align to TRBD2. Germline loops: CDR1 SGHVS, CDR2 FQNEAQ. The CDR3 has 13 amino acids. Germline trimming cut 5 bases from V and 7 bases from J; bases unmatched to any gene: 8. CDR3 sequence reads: CASSLETSSEQYF. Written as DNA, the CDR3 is TGTGCCAGCAGCCTAGAGACTAGCTCTGAGCAGTACTTC.

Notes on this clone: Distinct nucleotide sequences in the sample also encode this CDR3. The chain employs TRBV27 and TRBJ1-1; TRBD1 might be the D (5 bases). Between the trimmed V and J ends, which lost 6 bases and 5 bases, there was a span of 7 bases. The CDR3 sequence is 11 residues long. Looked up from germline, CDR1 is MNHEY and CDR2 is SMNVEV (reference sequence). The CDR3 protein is CASRRGTEAFF. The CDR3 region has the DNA TGTGCCAGCAGGAGGGGTACTGAAGCTTTCTTT.

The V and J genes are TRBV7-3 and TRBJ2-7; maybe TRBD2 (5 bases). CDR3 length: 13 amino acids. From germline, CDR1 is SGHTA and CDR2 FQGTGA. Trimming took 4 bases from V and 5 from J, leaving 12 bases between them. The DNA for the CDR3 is TGTGCCAGCAGCTCCCTTTCGGGGAACGAGCAGTACTTC. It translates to CASSSLSGNEQYF. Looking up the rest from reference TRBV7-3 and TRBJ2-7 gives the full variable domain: GAGVSQTPSNKVTEKGKYVELRCDPISGHTALYWYRQSLGQGPEFLIYFQGTGAADDSGLPNDRFFAVRPEGSVSTLKIQRTERGDSAVYLCASSSLSGNEQYFGPGTRLTVT.

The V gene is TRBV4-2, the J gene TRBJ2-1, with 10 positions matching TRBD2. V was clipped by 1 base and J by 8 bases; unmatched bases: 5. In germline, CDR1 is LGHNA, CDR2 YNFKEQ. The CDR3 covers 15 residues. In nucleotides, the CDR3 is TGTGCCAGCAGCCAAGTAGGGACTAGCGTCGATGAGCAGTTCTTC. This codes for CASSQVGTSVDEQFF.

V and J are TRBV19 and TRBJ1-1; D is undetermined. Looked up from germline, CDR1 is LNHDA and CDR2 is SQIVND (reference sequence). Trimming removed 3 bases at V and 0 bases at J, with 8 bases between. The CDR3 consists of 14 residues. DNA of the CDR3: TGTGCCAGTAGTATTTTGTTCATGAACACTGAAGCTTTCTTT. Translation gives CASSILFMNTEAFF. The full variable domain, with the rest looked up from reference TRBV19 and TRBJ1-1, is DGGITQSPKYLFRKEGQNVTLSCEQNLNHDAMYWYRQDPGQGLRLIYYSQIVNDFQKGDIAEGYSVSREKKESFPLTVTSAQKNPTAFYLCASSILFMNTEAFFGQGTRLTVV.

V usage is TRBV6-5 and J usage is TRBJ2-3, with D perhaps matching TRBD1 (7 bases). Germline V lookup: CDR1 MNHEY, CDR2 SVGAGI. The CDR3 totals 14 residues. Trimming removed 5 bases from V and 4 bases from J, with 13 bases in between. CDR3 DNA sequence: TGTGCCAGCAGTCCTACAGGGGAGGCAGATACGCAGTATTTT. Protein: CASSPTGEADTQYF.

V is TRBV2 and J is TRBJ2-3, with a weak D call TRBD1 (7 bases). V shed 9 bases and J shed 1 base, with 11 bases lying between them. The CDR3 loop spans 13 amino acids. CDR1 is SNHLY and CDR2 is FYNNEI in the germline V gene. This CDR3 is CARSGGRTDTQYF. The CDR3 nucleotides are TGTGCCAGATCAGGGGGGCGCACAGATACGCAGTATTTT.

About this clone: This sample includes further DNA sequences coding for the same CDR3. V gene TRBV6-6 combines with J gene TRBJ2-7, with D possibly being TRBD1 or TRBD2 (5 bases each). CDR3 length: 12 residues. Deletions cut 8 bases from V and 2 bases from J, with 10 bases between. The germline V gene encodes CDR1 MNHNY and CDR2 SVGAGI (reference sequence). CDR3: CASGDRAYEQYF. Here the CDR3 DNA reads TGTGCCAGCGGGGACCGGGCCTACGAGCAGTACTTC.

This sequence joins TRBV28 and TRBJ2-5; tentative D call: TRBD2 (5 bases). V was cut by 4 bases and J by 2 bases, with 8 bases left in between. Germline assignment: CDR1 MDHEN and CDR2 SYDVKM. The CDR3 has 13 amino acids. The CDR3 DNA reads TGTGCCAGCAGTTCCCCGGGGCAAGAGACCCAGTACTTC. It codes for CASSSPGQETQYF.

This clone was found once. For the CDR3, the DNA is TGTGCCAGCAGTTTCTCTCCGACAGCCTACGAGCAGTACTTC. Amino acid sequence: CASSFSPTAYEQYF. This chain connects TRBV27 to TRBJ2-7, with D possibly matching TRBD1 (5 bases). V was shortened by 3 bases and J by 2 bases, with 11 bases between the two germline ends. Germline CDR1 MNHEY, CDR2 SMNVEV (reference sequence). The CDR3 covers 14 residues.

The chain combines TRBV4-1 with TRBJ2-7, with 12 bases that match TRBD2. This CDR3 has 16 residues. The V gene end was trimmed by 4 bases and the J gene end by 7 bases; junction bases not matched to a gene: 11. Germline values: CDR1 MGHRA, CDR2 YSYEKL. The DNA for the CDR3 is TGCGCCAGCAGCCCCCCGACTAGCGGGAGTCGGTATGAGCAGTACTTC. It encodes CASSPPTSGSRYEQYF.

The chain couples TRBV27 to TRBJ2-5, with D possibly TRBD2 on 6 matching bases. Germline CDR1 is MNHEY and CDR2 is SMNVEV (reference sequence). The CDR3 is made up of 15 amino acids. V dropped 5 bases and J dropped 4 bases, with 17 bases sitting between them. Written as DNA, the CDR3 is TGTGCCAGCAGTCCTGGTGGGGGGTCCGGAGAGACCCAGTACTTC. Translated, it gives CASSPGGGSGETQYF.

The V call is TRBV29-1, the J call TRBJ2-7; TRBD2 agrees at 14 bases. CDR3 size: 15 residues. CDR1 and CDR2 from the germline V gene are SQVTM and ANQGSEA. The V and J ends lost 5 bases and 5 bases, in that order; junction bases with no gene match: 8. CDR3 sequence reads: CSVRLAGGVHHEQYF. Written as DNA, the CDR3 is TGCAGCGTTCGACTAGCGGGAGGGGTCCACCACGAGCAGTACTTC.

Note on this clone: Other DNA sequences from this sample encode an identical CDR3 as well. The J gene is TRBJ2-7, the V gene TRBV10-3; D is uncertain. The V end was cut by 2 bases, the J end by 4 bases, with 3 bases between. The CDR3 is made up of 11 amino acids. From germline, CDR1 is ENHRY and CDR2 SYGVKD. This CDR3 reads CAISEQYEQYF. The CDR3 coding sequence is TGTGCCATCAGTGAGCAATACGAGCAGTACTTC.